This is a list of T cell receptor beta chains from one sample in a study of T cell responses to AZD1222 COVID-19 vaccine. Generated by immunoSEQ multiplex PCR, the TCRdb table keeps only in-frame clones and is missing some. This sample has roughly 170,000 clones, with 90% found just once. The sequenced sample was peripheral blood, obtained on day 0 of AZD1222 vaccination. These receptors came from an adult in good health. Each CDR3 is given with its conserved first and last residue. Each record gives: clone size, J gene, V gene, D gene, CDR3 protein, CDR3 DNA. The D gene is left open where the match is weak. Clone size, where shown, is once, few, many, or a class for clones that have expanded.

few TRBJ2-5 TRBV7-3 - CASSLGQGETQYF TGTGCCAGCAGCTTAGGGCAGGGGGAGACCCAGTACTTC
- TRBJ1-1 TRBV6-6 - CASSYSDKNTEAFF TGTGCCAGCAGTTACTCGGACAAAAACACTGAAGCTTTCTTT
- TRBJ2-1 TRBV7-8 - CASSLASEGNEQFF TGTGCCAGCAGCTTAGCTAGCGAGGGCAATGAGCAGTTCTTC
- TRBJ2-1 TRBV7-9 TRBD2 CASSHPRGGAYNEQFF TGTGCCAGCAGCCACCCCCGGGGGGGGGCCTACAATGAGCAGTTCTTC
- TRBJ2-1 TRBV3-1/TRBV3-2 TRBD2 CASRGGPGGDQQFF TGTGCCAGCCGGGGGGGGCCCGGCGGGGATCAGCAGTTCTTC
once TRBJ1-1 TRBV5-6 - CASSLSNQRFEAFF TGTGCCAGCAGCTTGTCAAACCAGAGGTTTGAAGCTTTCTTT
- TRBJ1-2 TRBV5-8 - CASNLGQFGGYGYTF TGTGCCAGCAACTTAGGACAGTTCGGAGGATATGGCTACACCTTC
- TRBJ2-1 TRBV12-5 TRBD2 CASGLLAGGRDNEQFF TGTGCTAGTGGTTTGTTAGCGGGGGGGCGTGACAATGAGCAGTTCTTC
- TRBJ1-6 TRBV27 - CASRAQGAYNSPLHF TGTGCCAGCAGGGCCCAGGGCGCCTATAATTCACCCCTCCACTTT
- TRBJ2-6 TRBV7-8 - CASSLNLWQDQSGANVLTF TGTGCCAGCAGCTTAAATTTATGGCAGGACCAGTCTGGGGCCAACGTCCTGACTTTC
- TRBJ1-2 TRBV2 - CASRRDNYGYTF TGTGCCAGCAGGAGGGACAACTATGGCTACACCTTC
- TRBJ1-3 TRBV3-1/TRBV3-2 TRBD1 CASSQQGYGNTIYF TGTGCCAGCAGTCAACAGGGGTATGGAAACACCATATATTTT
- TRBJ1-3 TRBV6-5 - CASSYSPGAGGNTIYF TGTGCCAGCAGTTACTCGCCAGGGGCAGGAGGAAACACCATATATTTT
- TRBJ1-1 TRBV29-1 TRBD1 CSASRGTGDTEAFF TGCAGCGCCTCCCGGGGGACAGGGGACACTGAAGCTTTCTTT
- TRBJ2-7 TRBV25-1 - CASSGSRDSYEQYF TGTGCCAGCAGTGGCAGCCGGGACTCCTACGAGCAGTACTTC
- TRBJ2-5 TRBV9 - CASSDPRMGGEETQYF TGTGCCAGCAGCGATCCTCGGATGGGCGGGGAGGAGACCCAGTACTTC
once TRBJ1-3 TRBV25-1 - CASSVQGTGNTIYF TGTGCCAGCAGTGTTCAGGGGACTGGAAACACCATATATTTT
- TRBJ1-1 TRBV7-9 - CASSSLVKNTEAFF TGTGCCAGCAGCTCCTTAGTTAAGAACACTGAAGCTTTCTTT
- TRBJ1-2 TRBV15 TRBD1 CATSLPGTGEGYTF TGTGCCACCAGCCTCCCGGGGACAGGGGAAGGCTACACCTTC
- TRBJ1-1 TRBV7-9 - CASSPDSVMNTEAFF TGTGCCAGCAGCCCAGACAGCGTCATGAACACTGAAGCTTTCTTT
once TRBJ2-5 TRBV4-3 - CASSQGGGKETQYF TGCGCCAGCAGCCAAGGTGGAGGAAAAGAGACCCAGTACTTC
- TRBJ2-5 TRBV13 - CASSLEGRGYETQYF TGTGCCAGCAGCTTAGAGGGGCGGGGCTATGAGACCCAGTACTTC
- TRBJ1-1 TRBV11-3 TRBD1 CASSPQGDYTEAFF TGTGCCAGCAGCCCACAGGGGGACTACACTGAAGCTTTCTTT
- TRBJ2-7 TRBV3-1/TRBV3-2 TRBD2 CASSQSGTSYEQYF TGTGCCAGCAGCCAATCCGGGACTAGCTACGAGCAGTACTTC
- TRBJ2-5 TRBV5-1 - CASSLGWTHGETQYF TGCGCCAGCAGCTTGGGTTGGACCCACGGGGAGACCCAGTACTTC